The present TCR beta chain was sequenced within a study of early stage breast cancer tumors. Background on the study: Seven or eight ER+/PR+/HER2- tumors were invasive ductal; a few were invasive lobular.

Germline V gives CDR1 SNHLY, CDR2 FYNNEI. V was clipped by 9 bases and J by 4 bases, with 13 bases between them. The CDR3 length is 13 residues. Study-level results: In about 90% of the 16 patients, blood comparison separated tumor from normal breast. Commonly generated sequences made up most enriched TCRB sequences shared between patients.

This clone has just a few counts. Antigen: not known. Produced via immunoSEQ multiplex PCR; TCRdb's table is partial and in-frame only. Here the sample spans about 11,000 clones, around 70% being singletons. Input material: breast tumor tissue. The sequence was obtained from a person aged 40 to 50 with breast cancer. The chain employs TRBV2 and TRBJ2-1, with D possibly TRBD1 on 5 matching bases. The CDR3 DNA follows: TGTGCCAGGCAGGGTGTATCTTACAATGAGCAGTTCTTC. Amino acid sequence: CARQGVSYNEQFF.